This entry lists 30 T cell receptor beta chains sequenced from one sample in a study of spatial heterogeneity in lung cancer (dated by TCRdb to between 2017 and 2020). Library generation was performed with 5' RACE. TCRdb records NextSeq 500 as the sequencer. TCRdb reanalyzed the raw reads on its own, using fastp at Q25 for trimming and MiXCR for clone calling, and kept in-frame beta chains. CDR3 protein sequences are deduplicated, and each keeps its most common genes and DNA. A total of 8,500 to 10,000 distinct CDR3 sequences appear in this sample, roughly 3% of them only once. The ten largest make up roughly 13% of the sample. The time point label, as the study defines it: sample taken at primary tumor resection. Beyond this particular receptor, the publication reports: A correlation was observed between the number of expanded intratumoral alpha and beta TCRs and the tumor nonsynonymous mutation count.

These TCRs' antigens remain unknown. This material consisted of lung tumor tissue, taken at surgery. The receptors stem from a male donor with early-stage non-small cell lung cancer.

By share, this clonotype counts as medium-sized. The chain recombines TRBV12-3 or TRBV12-4 with TRBJ1-1; D gene uncertain. Deletions cut 0 bases from V and 1 base from J, with 9 bases between. This CDR3 is 15 amino acids long. The CDR3 DNA is TGTGCCAGCAGTTTAGCGCGGGATTGGAACACTGAAGCTTTCTTT. It yields the protein CASSLARDWNTEAFF.

By share of the sample, this clonotype is medium-sized. The rearrangement uses TRBV9 and TRBJ2-5; D gene ambiguous. Germline V CDR1 and CDR2: SGDLS, YYNGEE. V was cut by 0 bases and J by 2 bases, with 5 bases left in between. CDR3 length: 13 residues. CDR3 DNA: TGTGCCAGCAGCGTAGTGGGGCAAGAGACCCAGTACTTC. This sequence encodes CASSVVGQETQYF.

This clonotype was seen many times. The chain recombines TRBV6-6 with TRBJ2-1; TRBD1 matches at 7 bases. Germline CDR1 is MNHNY and CDR2 is SVGAGI (reference sequence). V lost 6 bases to trimming and J lost 7 bases; unmatched junction nucleotides: 9. This CDR3 has 14 amino acids. This CDR3 reads CASSPGQVRNEQFF. As DNA, the CDR3 is TGTGCCAGCAGCCCTGGACAGGTTAGAAATGAGCAGTTCTTC.

This clonotype was observed at least ten times. This sequence joins TRBV28 and TRBJ1-2; 12 positions match TRBD1. Germline V gene lookup returns CDR1 MDHEN and CDR2 SYDVKM. The length of the CDR3 is 16 residues. Unmatched junction bases numbered 6, after V lost 3 bases and J lost 4 bases. The CDR3 sequence: CASSLAGQGAGYGYTF. Here the CDR3 DNA reads TGTGCCAGCAGTTTGGCGGGACAGGGGGCGGGCTATGGCTACACCTTC.

Ten or more counts support this clonotype. This sequence joins TRBV5-4 and TRBJ1-2; 7 nucleotides agree with TRBD1. Germline values: CDR1 SGHNT, CDR2 YYREEE (reference sequence). V was clipped by 2 bases and J by 2 bases; unmatched bases: 3. The CDR3 is 14 amino acids. The CDR3 DNA is TGTGCCAGCAGCTTAGGACAGGCCAACTATGGCTACACCTTC. This gives the protein CASSLGQANYGYTF.

This clonotype was seen many times. This rearrangement joins TRBV11-2 to TRBJ1-2; no firm D call. Germline V gene sequence: CDR1 SGHAT, CDR2 FQNNGV. V gave up 2 bases and J gave up 0 bases, with 13 bases separating them. The CDR3 loop spans 16 amino acids. CDR3 DNA sequence: TGTGCCAGCAGCTTAAGGCCCTGGGGTTCTAACTATGGCTACACCTTC. Amino acid sequence: CASSLRPWGSNYGYTF.

The chain recombines TRBV13 with TRBJ1-2; 7 bases align to TRBD1. In germline, CDR1 is PRHDT, CDR2 FYEKMQ (reference sequence). The J segment lost 6 bases and the V segment lost 5 bases, leaving 9 bases of the junction unmatched. The CDR3 covers 14 residues. The CDR3 nucleotides are TGTGCCAGCAGCCCGAGACAGGGAATAGATGGCTACACCTTC. Translated: CASSPRQGIDGYTF.

There are many counts of this clonotype. This CDR3 is CASTDRGQDGYTF. The CDR3 nucleotides read TGTGCCAGTACCGACAGGGGACAGGATGGCTACACCTTC. The chain employs TRBV19 and TRBJ1-2; 8 bases line up with TRBD1. With 7 bases clipped from V and 6 bases from J, the junction kept 7 bases outside the gene matches. Germline loops: CDR1 LNHDA, CDR2 SQIVND (reference sequence). This CDR3 comprises 13 residues.

Ten or more counts support this clonotype. This chain links TRBV14 with TRBJ1-6, with D uncertain. This CDR3 contains 13 residues. V lost 4 bases and J lost 7, with 8 bases in between. Germline-derived CDR1 and CDR2 are SGHDN and FVKESK. The CDR3 region is CASSLVQNSPLHF. CDR3 DNA: TGTGCCAGCAGCCTCGTACAGAATTCACCCCTCCACTTT.

This clonotype has at least ten counts. The J gene is TRBJ2-1, the V gene TRBV24-1, with a weak D call TRBD1 (5 bases). Germline V CDR1 and CDR2: KGHDR, SFDVKD. Trimming cost V 0 bases and J 6 bases, with 8 bases left between them. The CDR3 has 14 amino acids. In DNA form, the CDR3 reads TGTGCCACCAGTGATTTGGGCAGGGCCAATGAGCAGTTCTTC. Translation: CATSDLGRANEQFF.

This clonotype has a count of ten or more. CDR3 DNA: TGTGCCAGCAGATTAACGAGGGGGCGAAGGAACACTGAAGCTTTCTTT. It specifies CASRLTRGRRNTEAFF. The rearrangement joins TRBV7-8 to TRBJ1-1; the match to TRBD1 covers 7 bases. The germline CDR1 and CDR2 sequences are SGHVS and FQNEAQ. The CDR3 sequence is 16 residues long. V lost 6 bases, J lost 1 base, and 11 bases stayed unmatched.

This clonotype was observed many times. The chain couples TRBV7-3 to TRBJ2-6; D remains ambiguous. The CDR3 is 17 amino acids. The germline gives CDR1 SGHTA, CDR2 FQGTGA. V was shortened by 5 bases and J by 0 bases, with 14 bases between the two germline ends. CDR3 loop: CASSTPSGDSGANVLTF. The DNA of the CDR3 is TGTGCCAGCAGCACCCCGTCAGGTGACTCTGGGGCCAACGTCCTGACTTTC.

In this sample, this clonotype turned up many times. CDR3 nucleotide sequence: TGCGCCAGCCGCAGGGGTACAGGGGTCGAGACCCAGTACTTC. Its translation: CASRRGTGVETQYF. V usage is TRBV5-1 and J usage is TRBJ2-5, with 7 bases lining up with TRBD1. This CDR3 comprises 14 residues. CDR1 and CDR2 from the germline V gene are SGHRS and YFSETQ. J was trimmed by 5 bases and V by 7 bases; bases with no gene match: 11.

This clonotype is judged medium-sized (0.01 to 0.1%). CDR3 nucleotides: TGCGCCAGCAGCTCAGGACCTCTCTACGAGCAGTACTTC. This codes for CASSSGPLYEQYF. This chain uses TRBV5-1 with TRBJ2-7, with D unclear. Per germline, CDR1 SGHRS and CDR2 YFSETQ. V lost 3 bases and J lost 3, with 10 bases in between. The CDR3 spans 13 residues.

This clonotype showed up many times. V and J are TRBV9 and TRBJ2-3; D perhaps matches TRBD2 (7 bases). Germline-derived CDR1 and CDR2 are SGDLS and YYNGEE. This CDR3 has 17 residues. V was shortened by 1 base and J by 1 base, with 16 bases between the two germline ends. The CDR3 DNA is TGTGCCAGCAGCGTATTTGGCAGGGGAGGGGGCACAGATACGCAGTATTTT. Its protein is CASSVFGRGGGTDTQYF.

This clonotype was counted many times. The chain is built from TRBV19 and TRBJ2-5, with TRBD2 as a possible D gene (5 bases). This CDR3 spans 13 amino acids. Between the trimmed V and J ends, which lost 5 bases and 5 bases, there was a span of 12 bases. Germline CDR1 reads LNHDA; CDR2 reads SQIVND (reference sequence). CDR3 residues: CASSLPGIETQYF. The CDR3 nucleotides are TGTGCCAGTAGTCTACCCGGGATTGAGACCCAGTACTTC.

At least ten counts were recorded for this clonotype. The V and J genes are TRBV11-2 and TRBJ2-7; 9 bases match TRBD2. Germline-derived CDR1 and CDR2 are SGHAT and FQNNGV. The V segment lost 5 bases and the J segment 0 bases; nucleotides outside the gene matches: 5. CDR3 length: 15 amino acids. DNA of the CDR3: TGTGCCAGCAGCCGAACTAGCGGGTTCTCCTACGAGCAGTACTTC. This gives the protein CASSRTSGFSYEQYF. The full variable domain, completed using reference TRBV11-2 and TRBJ2-7, is EAGVAQSPRYKIIEKRQSVAFWCNPISGHATLYWYQQILGQGPKLLIQFQNNGVVDDSQLPKDRFSAERLKGVDSTLKIQPAKLEDSAVYLCASSRTSGFSYEQYFGPGTRLTVT.

By share, this clonotype counts as medium-sized. V is TRBV7-2 and J is TRBJ2-5; D gene ambiguous. The germline V gene encodes CDR1 SGHTA and CDR2 FQGNSA. Trimming left V 5 bases short and J 9 bases short, with 16 bases between. This CDR3 has 13 residues. CDR3 nucleotide sequence: TGTGCCAGCAGCCAAACGAAGAGTTTGGCCCAGTACTTC. Its protein is CASSQTKSLAQYF.

This clonotype is medium-sized by share. J is TRBJ1-1 and V is TRBV30, with 9 nucleotides matching TRBD1. The CDR3 sequence is 14 residues long. V gave up 2 bases and J gave up 1 base; unmatched junction bases: 2. Germline assignment: CDR1 GTSNPN and CDR2 SVGIG (reference sequence). The DNA of the CDR3 is TGTGCCTGGAGTCTGGACAGGGGGAACACTGAAGCTTTCTTT. It yields the protein CAWSLDRGNTEAFF. The complete variable domain, with remaining parts taken from reference TRBV30 and TRBJ1-1, reads SQTIHQWPATLVQPVGSPLSLECTVEGTSNPNLYWYRQAAGRGLQLLFYSVGIGQISSEVPQNLSASRPQDRQFILSSKKLLLSDSGFYLCAWSLDRGNTEAFFGQGTRLTVV.

The sample holds a few counts of this clonotype. V gene TRBV7-2 combines with J gene TRBJ2-1; D remains unclear. V was cut by 1 base and J by 0 bases, with 7 bases left in between. This CDR3 contains 15 residues. Germline CDR1 SGHTA, CDR2 FQGNSA. CDR3 coding DNA: TGTGCCAGCAGCTTAGGACTTCGCTCCTACAATGAGCAGTTCTTC. Encoded protein: CASSLGLRSYNEQFF.

This clonotype was counted many times. The chain combines TRBV15 with TRBJ1-4, with no clear D. The length of the CDR3 is 13 residues. The V end was cut by 1 base, the J end by 3 bases, with 3 bases between. Germline loops: CDR1 LNHNV, CDR2 YYDKDF (reference sequence). CDR3 bases: TGTGCCACCAGCAGAGGACCTAATGAAAAACTGTTTTTT. This sequence encodes CATSRGPNEKLFF.

This clonotype was observed at least ten times. This chain joins TRBV2 and TRBJ1-2; 8 nucleotides align to TRBD1. Germline-derived CDR1 and CDR2 are SNHLY and FYNNEI. The V and J ends lost 8 bases and 1 base, in that order; junction bases with no gene match: 15. The CDR3 runs to 17 residues. The CDR3 sequence: CASLGTGGSPGNYGYTF. In DNA, the CDR3 is TGTGCCAGCCTTGGAACAGGGGGAAGTCCGGGTAACTATGGCTACACCTTC. Variable domain in full (rest from reference TRBV2 and TRBJ1-2): EPEVTQTPSHQVTQMGQEVILRCVPISNHLYFYWYRQILGQKVEFLVSFYNNEISEKSEIFDDQFSVERPDGSNFTLKIRSTKLEDSAMYFCASLGTGGSPGNYGYTFGSGTRLTVV.

At least ten counts were recorded for this clonotype. This chain uses TRBV20-1 with TRBJ2-5, with a tentative D call TRBD1 (6 bases). The V end lost 2 bases, the J end lost 7 bases, and 8 bases lay between the germline ends. The CDR3 contains 11 residues. CDR1 is DFQATT and CDR2 is SNEGSKA in the germline V gene (reference sequence). The CDR3 sequence: CSARTRGTQYF. The CDR3 DNA reads TGCAGTGCTAGAACCAGGGGGACCCAGTACTTC.

This clonotype was observed many times. V is TRBV4-2 and J is TRBJ1-6; no reliable D call. Germline V CDR1 and CDR2: LGHNA, YNFKEQ. The CDR3 runs to 14 residues. V gave up 2 bases and J gave up 7 bases, with 9 bases separating them. CDR3 bases: TGTGCCAGCAGCCAACAGAATCTAAATTCACCCCTCCACTTT. It specifies CASSQQNLNSPLHF.

This clonotype came up many times. The rearrangement links TRBV28 to TRBJ1-2; possible D gene TRBD1, 5 bases. The germline V gene encodes CDR1 MDHEN and CDR2 SYDVKM. The CDR3 length is 13 residues. The germline V and J ends were trimmed by 5 bases and 7 bases, with 14 bases remaining between them. Here the CDR3 DNA reads TGTGCCAGCAGTCTCCCGTGGGACCCTGGCTACACCTTC. Protein sequence: CASSLPWDPGYTF.

This clonotype was seen ten or more times. The gene calls are TRBV3-1 and TRBJ2-1; TRBD2 matches 7 bases. The germline gives CDR1 LGHDT, CDR2 YNNKEL (reference sequence). V lost 2 bases and J lost 3; bases outside the gene matches: 16. The CDR3 contains 19 residues. The CDR3 spells CASSQNYPRGTKIYNEQFF. DNA of the CDR3: TGTGCCAGCAGCCAAAACTACCCCCGGGGGACTAAAATCTACAATGAGCAGTTCTTC.

This clonotype has a count of ten or more. The chain links TRBV11-2 to TRBJ2-3; tentative D call: TRBD2 (7 bases). Germline assignment: CDR1 SGHAT and CDR2 FQNNGV. Trimming took off 5 bases at V and 2 bases at J, with 20 bases between the two ends. The CDR3 is made up of 17 amino acids. DNA for the CDR3: TGTGCCAGCAGCCCGACCGGGGGGCTCCGCCACACAGATACGCAGTATTTT. Its protein is CASSPTGGLRHTDTQYF.

This clonotype was found many times. The chain couples TRBV20-1 to TRBJ2-2; D uncertain. Germline CDR1 DFQATT, CDR2 SNEGSKA (reference sequence). Between the trimmed V and J ends, which lost 3 bases and 5 bases, there was a span of 10 bases. The CDR3 contains 13 residues. The CDR3 nucleotides read TGCAGTGCTAGGCAGACTGCAACCGGGGAGCTGTTTTTT. Translating it yields CSARQTATGELFF.

In its sample, this clonotype was seen many times. This chain joins TRBV9 and TRBJ1-3; 7 bases are a match to TRBD1. Germline trimming cut 0 bases from V and 6 bases from J; bases unmatched to any gene: 9. CDR3 length: 16 amino acids. Germline assignment: CDR1 SGDLS and CDR2 YYNGEE. The CDR3 spells CASSVATGDRENTIYF. CDR3 coding DNA: TGTGCCAGCAGCGTAGCTACCGGGGACAGAGAAAACACCATATATTTT.

This clonotype came up many times. This sequence joins TRBV6-5 and TRBJ1-2, with TRBD1 as a possible D gene (6 bases). From germline, CDR1 is MNHEY and CDR2 SVGAGI. The CDR3 loop spans 17 amino acids. Trimming shortened V by 0 bases and J by 4 bases, and 18 bases separated the two germline ends. The CDR3 region is CASSYSGNSGGLYGYTF. The DNA for the CDR3 is TGTGCCAGCAGTTACTCGGGGAACTCCGGGGGCCTCTATGGCTACACCTTC.